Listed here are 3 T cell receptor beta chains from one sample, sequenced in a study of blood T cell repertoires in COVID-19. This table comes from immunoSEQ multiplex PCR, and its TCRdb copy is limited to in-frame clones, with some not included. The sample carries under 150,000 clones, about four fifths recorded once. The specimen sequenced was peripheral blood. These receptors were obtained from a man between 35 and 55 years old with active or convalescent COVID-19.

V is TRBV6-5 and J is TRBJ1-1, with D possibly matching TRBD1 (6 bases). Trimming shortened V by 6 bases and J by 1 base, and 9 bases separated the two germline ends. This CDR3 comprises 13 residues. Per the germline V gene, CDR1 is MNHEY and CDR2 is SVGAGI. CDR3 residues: CASRGGPNTEAFF. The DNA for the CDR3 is TGTGCCAGCAGGGGGGGGCCGAACACTGAAGCTTTCTTT.

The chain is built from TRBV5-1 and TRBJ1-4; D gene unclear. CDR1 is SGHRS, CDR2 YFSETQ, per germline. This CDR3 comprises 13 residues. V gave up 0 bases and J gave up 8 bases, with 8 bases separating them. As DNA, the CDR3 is TGCGCCAGCAGCTTGGACAACAGCGAAAAACTGTTTTTT. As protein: CASSLDNSEKLFF.

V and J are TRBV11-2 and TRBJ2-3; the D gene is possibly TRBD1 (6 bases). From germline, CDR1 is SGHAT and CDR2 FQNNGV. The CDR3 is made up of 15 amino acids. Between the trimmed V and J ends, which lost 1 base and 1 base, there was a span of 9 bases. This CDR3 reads CASSLAPGGTDTQYF. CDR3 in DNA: TGTGCCAGCAGCTTAGCTCCAGGGGGCACAGATACGCAGTATTTT.